One and the same sample provided the 30 T cell receptor beta chains below, sequenced in a study of T cells expressing NK-cell markers. TCRdb reprocessed the 5' RACE reads; each CDR3 protein has one entry and no DNA is given. With around 380,000 distinct CDR3 sequences in the sample, the ten largest clones hold about 10%. Input material: blood T cells: a sorted CD56 or NKG2C T cell subset, CD4+ or CD8+ T cells, or bulk PBMC T cells (not recorded which). These receptors originate from a woman in her 50s in good health.

The rearrangement uses TRBV20-1 and TRBJ1-5; lacking DNA, the TRBD1 call made by TCRdb goes unchecked. The CDR3 length is 16 residues. Germline V gene sequence: CDR1 DFQATT, CDR2 SNEGSKA (reference sequence). The CDR3 here is CSARDGGTYSNQPQHF.

V gene TRBV25-1 combines with J gene TRBJ2-7; the D gene TCRdb calls, TRBD2, cannot be checked with no DNA. This CDR3 contains 14 residues. Germline CDR1 is MGHDK and CDR2 is SYGVNS. The CDR3 is CASSEEGYSYEQYF.

V is TRBV29-1 and J is TRBJ1-3; checking the TCRdb D call of TRBD1 is not possible without DNA. CDR1 is SQVTM, CDR2 ANQGSEA, per germline. The CDR3 spans 13 residues. CDR3 in amino acids: CSVYRGTGNTIYF.

This rearrangement joins TRBV20-1 to TRBJ2-3; TCRdb names TRBD2, which stays unverified in the absence of DNA. Germline values: CDR1 DFQATT, CDR2 SNEGSKA (reference sequence). The CDR3 has 15 amino acids. CDR3 sequence reads: CSAESGTSSADTQYF.

The rearrangement uses TRBV5-1 and TRBJ2-3; with no DNA, the TCRdb D assignment of TRBD1 cannot be verified. This CDR3 spans 16 amino acids. Germline V gene data show CDR1 as SGHRS and CDR2 as YFSETQ. CDR3 protein: CASRSRGFSGEDTQYF.

V is TRBV10-1 and J is TRBJ2-5; TCRdb proposes TRBD1, but this gene call is untestable without DNA. Germline lookup yields CDR1 WNHNN and CDR2 SYGVQD (reference sequence). The CDR3 consists of 13 residues. CDR3 amino acids: CASSEVREETQYF.

This rearrangement joins TRBV29-1 to TRBJ1-4. The CDR3 totals 12 residues. Per germline, CDR1 SQVTM and CDR2 ANQGSEA. The CDR3 region is CSVAKANEKLFF.

This chain connects TRBV5-1 to TRBJ2-7; the D call of TRBD2 rests on TCRdb alone, since no DNA is present to check it. The CDR3 sequence is 15 residues long. Germline V lookup: CDR1 SGHRS, CDR2 YFSETQ. The chain's CDR3 is CASRIGTSGRYEQYF.

The V and J genes are TRBV11-3 and TRBJ2-2. The CDR3 sequence is 17 residues long. The germline V gene has CDR1 SGHNT and CDR2 YENEEA. This chain's CDR3 is CASSLGVQYANTGELFF.

This chain's CDR3 is CASMAGYEQYF. The J gene is TRBJ2-7, the V gene TRBV27; there is no DNA to check the TCRdb D call of TRBD1. The CDR3 consists of 11 residues. Germline V CDR1 and CDR2: MNHEY, SMNVEV (reference sequence).

This CDR3 is CASSQLKGQRVSDTQYF. The chain joins TRBV4-1 to TRBJ2-3; the D call from TCRdb, TRBD2, cannot be confirmed without DNA. The CDR3 loop spans 17 amino acids. Germline CDR1 is MGHRA and CDR2 is YSYEKL.

The CDR3 reads CASSLAGRSNTEAFF. The genes are TRBV5-1 and TRBJ1-1. Per the germline V gene, CDR1 is SGHRS and CDR2 is YFSETQ. The CDR3 runs 15 residues.

CDR3: CSVEGAGDIYNEQFF. This chain connects TRBV29-1 to TRBJ2-1; TCRdb reports TRBD1, a call that lacks DNA to check it against. The germline gives CDR1 SQVTM, CDR2 ANQGSEA. This CDR3 has 15 amino acids.

The chain employs TRBV20-1 and TRBJ1-4; TCRdb returns TRBD1, unconfirmable since there is no DNA. CDR3 length equals 16 residues. CDR1 and CDR2 (germline): DFQATT, SNEGSKA (reference sequence). Here the CDR3 reads CSARDSRFGTNEKLFF.

The chain links TRBV10-3 to TRBJ2-7. Germline loops: CDR1 ENHRY, CDR2 SYGVKD. The CDR3 has 12 residues. This CDR3 is CAISGTDYEQYF.

The chain couples TRBV27 to TRBJ1-5; absent DNA, TCRdb's TRBD1 call cannot be checked. The CDR3 runs to 18 residues. The germline CDR1 and CDR2 sequences are MNHEY and SMNVEV (reference sequence). This CDR3 reads CASKPSLEGRSSNQPQHF.

This chain links TRBV7-9 with TRBJ2-3; TCRdb designates TRBD2, a call that cannot be tested without DNA. CDR3 size: 18 residues. Germline V gene sequence: CDR1 SEHNR, CDR2 FQNEAQ (reference sequence). CDR3 in amino acids: CASSAFRREGARTDTQYF.

This rearrangement joins TRBV12-3 or TRBV12-4 to TRBJ1-2; the D call from TCRdb, TRBD1, cannot be confirmed without DNA. This CDR3 is built from 15 residues. CDR3: CASSLNRGATYGYTF.

The chain recombines TRBV27 with TRBJ2-3; lacking DNA, the TRBD2 call made by TCRdb goes unchecked. Germline V gene lookup returns CDR1 MNHEY and CDR2 SMNVEV (reference sequence). This CDR3 has 14 amino acids. CDR3 amino acids: CASSLLGALDTQYF.

The chain employs TRBV7-2 and TRBJ1-4. The CDR3 length is 14 residues. Germline CDR1 reads SGHTA; CDR2 reads FQGNSA. The CDR3 sequence is CASSSGVLGEKLFF.

The chain recombines TRBV20-1 with TRBJ2-7; TCRdb's D call, TRBD2, is unchecked because there is no DNA. CDR3 length: 15 amino acids. Germline CDR1 and CDR2: DFQATT and SNEGSKA (reference sequence). CDR3 residues: CSARVLAGGAYEQYF.

The chain recombines TRBV29-1 with TRBJ1-1. The CDR3 runs 12 residues. Germline CDR1 is SQVTM and CDR2 is ANQGSEA. Here the CDR3 reads CSVEDSPAEAFF.

The J gene is TRBJ2-7, the V gene TRBV11-3; TCRdb reports TRBD2, a call that lacks DNA to check it against. The CDR3 spans 15 residues. Germline CDR1 reads SGHNT; CDR2 reads YENEEA. The CDR3 sequence is CASSLGRSGRNEQYF.

The chain couples TRBV9 to TRBJ2-1; TCRdb indicates TRBD1, and absent DNA this call remains unverified. The CDR3 loop spans 13 amino acids. Per the germline V gene, CDR1 is SGDLS and CDR2 is YYNGEE. This chain's CDR3 is CASSLGLYDEQFF.

The chain couples TRBV6-2 or TRBV6-3 to TRBJ2-2. Germline V lookup: CDR1 MNHEY, CDR2 SVGEGT. This CDR3 contains 14 residues. The CDR3 region is CASSKLTNTGELFF.

The chain carries TRBV6-5 and TRBJ2-7; TCRdb names TRBD1, which stays unverified in the absence of DNA. The germline CDR1 and CDR2 sequences are MNHEY and SVGAGI. The CDR3 is 16 amino acids. The CDR3 protein is CASSSWRGTGGHEQYF.

The V call is TRBV5-1, the J call TRBJ2-1; no DNA is available, so the TRBD2 call from TCRdb remains unchecked. The germline gives CDR1 SGHRS, CDR2 YFSETQ. This CDR3 contains 14 residues. This CDR3 is CASRGGLAGPSGFF.

The V call is TRBV20-1, the J call TRBJ1-5; checking the TCRdb D call of TRBD1 is not possible without DNA. This CDR3 is built from 14 residues. Germline-derived CDR1 and CDR2 are DFQATT and SNEGSKA (reference sequence). The CDR3: CSARPSGVDQPQHF.

The chain has TRBV11-2 and TRBJ2-2; TCRdb's D call of TRBD2 is untestable without DNA. In germline, CDR1 is SGHAT, CDR2 FQNNGV. There are 15 residues in the CDR3. CDR3: CASSLRLAGTGELFF. The entire variable domain, with the rest obtained from reference TRBV11-2 and TRBJ2-2, is as follows: EAGVAQSPRYKIIEKRQSVAFWCNPISGHATLYWYQQILGQGPKLLIQFQNNGVVDDSQLPKDRFSAERLKGVDSTLKIQPAKLEDSAVYLCASSLRLAGTGELFFGEGSRLTVL.

The J gene is TRBJ2-1, the V gene TRBV4-2; as DNA is missing, the TRBD2 call by TCRdb cannot be tested. CDR1 and CDR2 (germline): LGHNA, YNFKEQ. There are 15 residues in the CDR3. CDR3 amino acids: CASSLSSETYNEQFF.